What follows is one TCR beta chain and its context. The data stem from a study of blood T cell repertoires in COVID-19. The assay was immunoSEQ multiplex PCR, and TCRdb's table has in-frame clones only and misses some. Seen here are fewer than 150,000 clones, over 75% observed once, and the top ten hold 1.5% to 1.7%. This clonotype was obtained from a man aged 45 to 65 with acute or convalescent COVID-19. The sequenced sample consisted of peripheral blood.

CDR3 in amino acids: CASSLAPGRDYHVLTF. The DNA for the CDR3 is TGTGCCAGCAGCTTGGCCCCCGGGAGGGATTATCACGTCCTGACTTTC. The V and J genes are TRBV5-4 and TRBJ2-6, with 8 bases matching TRBD2. Germline V gene sequence: CDR1 SGHNT, CDR2 YYREEE (reference sequence). V lost 0 bases and J lost 11; bases outside the gene matches: 10. The CDR3 is 16 residues long.